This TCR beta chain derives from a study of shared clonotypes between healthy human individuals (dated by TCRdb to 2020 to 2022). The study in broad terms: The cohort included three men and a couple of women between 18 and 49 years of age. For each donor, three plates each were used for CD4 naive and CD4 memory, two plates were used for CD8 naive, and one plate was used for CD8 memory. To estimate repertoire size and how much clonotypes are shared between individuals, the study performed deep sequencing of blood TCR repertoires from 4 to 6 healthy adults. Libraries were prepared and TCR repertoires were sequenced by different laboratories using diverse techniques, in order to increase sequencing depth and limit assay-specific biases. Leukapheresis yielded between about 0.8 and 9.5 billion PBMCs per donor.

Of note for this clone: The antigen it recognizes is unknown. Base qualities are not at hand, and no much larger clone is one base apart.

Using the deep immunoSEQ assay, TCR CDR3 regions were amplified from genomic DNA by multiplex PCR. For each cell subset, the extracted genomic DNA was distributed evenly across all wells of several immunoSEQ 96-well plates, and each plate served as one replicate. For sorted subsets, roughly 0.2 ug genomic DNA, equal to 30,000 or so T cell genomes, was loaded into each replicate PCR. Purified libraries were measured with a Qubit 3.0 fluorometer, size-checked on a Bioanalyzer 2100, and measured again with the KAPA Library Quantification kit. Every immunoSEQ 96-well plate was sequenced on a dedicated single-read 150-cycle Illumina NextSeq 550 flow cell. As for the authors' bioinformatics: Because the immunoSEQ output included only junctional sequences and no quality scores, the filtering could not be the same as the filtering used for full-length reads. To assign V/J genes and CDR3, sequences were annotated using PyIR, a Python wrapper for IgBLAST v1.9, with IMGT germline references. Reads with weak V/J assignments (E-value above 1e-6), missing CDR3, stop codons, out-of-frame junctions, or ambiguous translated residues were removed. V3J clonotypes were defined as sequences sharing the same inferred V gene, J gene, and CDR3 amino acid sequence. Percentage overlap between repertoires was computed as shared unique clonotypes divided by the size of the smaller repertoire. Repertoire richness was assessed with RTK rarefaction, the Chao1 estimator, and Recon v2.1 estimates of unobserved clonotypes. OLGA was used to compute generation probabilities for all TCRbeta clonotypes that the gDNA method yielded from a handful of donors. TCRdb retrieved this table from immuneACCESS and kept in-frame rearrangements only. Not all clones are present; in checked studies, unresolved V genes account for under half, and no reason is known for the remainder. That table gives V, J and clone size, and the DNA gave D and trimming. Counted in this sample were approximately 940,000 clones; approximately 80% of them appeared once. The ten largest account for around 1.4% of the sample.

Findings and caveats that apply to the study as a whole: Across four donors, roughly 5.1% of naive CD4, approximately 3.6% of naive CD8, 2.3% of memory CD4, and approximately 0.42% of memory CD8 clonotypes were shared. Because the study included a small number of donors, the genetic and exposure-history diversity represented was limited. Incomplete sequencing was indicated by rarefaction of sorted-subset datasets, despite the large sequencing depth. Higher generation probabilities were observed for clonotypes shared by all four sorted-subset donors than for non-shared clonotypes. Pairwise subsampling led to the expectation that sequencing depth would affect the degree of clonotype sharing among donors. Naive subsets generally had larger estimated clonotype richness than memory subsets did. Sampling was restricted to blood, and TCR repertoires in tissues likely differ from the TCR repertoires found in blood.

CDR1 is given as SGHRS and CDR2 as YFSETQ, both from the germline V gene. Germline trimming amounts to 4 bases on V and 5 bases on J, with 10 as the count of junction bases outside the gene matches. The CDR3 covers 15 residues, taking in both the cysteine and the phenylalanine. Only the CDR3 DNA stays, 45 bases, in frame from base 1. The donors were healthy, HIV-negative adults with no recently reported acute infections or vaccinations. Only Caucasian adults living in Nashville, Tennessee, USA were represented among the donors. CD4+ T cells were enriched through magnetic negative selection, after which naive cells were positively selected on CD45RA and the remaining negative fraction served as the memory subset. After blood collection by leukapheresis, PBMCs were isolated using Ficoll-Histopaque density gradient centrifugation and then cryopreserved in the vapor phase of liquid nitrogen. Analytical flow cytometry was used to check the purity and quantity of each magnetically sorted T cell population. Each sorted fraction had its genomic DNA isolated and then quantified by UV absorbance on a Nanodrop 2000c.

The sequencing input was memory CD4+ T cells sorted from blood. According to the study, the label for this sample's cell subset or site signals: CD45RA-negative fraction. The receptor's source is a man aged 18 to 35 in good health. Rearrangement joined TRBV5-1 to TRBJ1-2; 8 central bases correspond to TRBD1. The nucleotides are TGCGCCAGCAGCCCCGACAGGGGAATACAGTATGGCTACACCTTC. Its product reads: CASSPDRGIQYGYTF.